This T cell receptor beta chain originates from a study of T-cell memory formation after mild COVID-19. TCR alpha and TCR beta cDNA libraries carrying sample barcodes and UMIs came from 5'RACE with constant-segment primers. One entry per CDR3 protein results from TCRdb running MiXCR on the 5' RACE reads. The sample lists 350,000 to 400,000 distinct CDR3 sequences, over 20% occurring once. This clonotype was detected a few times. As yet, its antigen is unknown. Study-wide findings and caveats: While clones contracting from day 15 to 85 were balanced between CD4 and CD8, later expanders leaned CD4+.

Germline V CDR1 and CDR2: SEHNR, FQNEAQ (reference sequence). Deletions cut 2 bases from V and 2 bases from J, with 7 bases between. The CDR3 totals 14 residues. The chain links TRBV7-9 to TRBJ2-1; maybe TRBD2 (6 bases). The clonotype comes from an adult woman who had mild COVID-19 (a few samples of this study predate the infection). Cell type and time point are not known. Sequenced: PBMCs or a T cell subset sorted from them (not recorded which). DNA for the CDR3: TGTGCCAGCAGCTTACGGGAGACCTACAATGAGCAGTTCTTC. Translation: CASSLRETYNEQFF.